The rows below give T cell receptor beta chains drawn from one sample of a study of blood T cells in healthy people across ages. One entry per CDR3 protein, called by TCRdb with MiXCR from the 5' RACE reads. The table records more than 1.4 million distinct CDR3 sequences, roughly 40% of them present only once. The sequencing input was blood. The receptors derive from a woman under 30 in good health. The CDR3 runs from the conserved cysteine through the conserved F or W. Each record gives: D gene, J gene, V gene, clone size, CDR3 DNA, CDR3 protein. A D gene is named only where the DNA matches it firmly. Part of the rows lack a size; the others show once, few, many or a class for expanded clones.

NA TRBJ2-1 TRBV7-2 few TGTGCCAGCAGCACGCGGCTCCGGGGGAGCTCCTACAATGAGCAGTTCTTC CASSTRLRGSSYNEQFF
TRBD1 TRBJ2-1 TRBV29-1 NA TGCAGCGTCGGAGGTGACAGGGGAGCCCCACGGACCCGAGGGCAGTTCTTC CSVGGDRGAPRTRGQFF
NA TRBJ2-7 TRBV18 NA TGTGCCAGCTCACCTCAGGCAGCTCAACGCTACGAGCAGTACTTC CASSPQAAQRYEQYF
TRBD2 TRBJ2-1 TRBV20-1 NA TGCAGCATCCTTCTAGCGGGAGGGCCCTTCTCCTACAATGAGCAGTTCTTC CSILLAGGPFSYNEQFF
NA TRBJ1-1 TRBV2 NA TGTGCCAGCAGTGAACTCTCGGCGGACACTGAAGCTTTCTTT CASSELSADTEAFF
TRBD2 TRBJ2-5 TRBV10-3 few TGTGCCATCAGTGTCGGTAGCGGGGAACAAGAGACCCAGTACTTC CAISVGSGEQETQYF
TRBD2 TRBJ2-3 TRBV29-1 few TGCAGCGTTGACGGGCTAGCGGGGCTCTACACAGATACGCAGTATTTT CSVDGLAGLYTDTQYF
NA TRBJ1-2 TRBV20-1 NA TGCAGTGCTAGACCAGAGACGGGTAACTATGGCTACACCTTC CSARPETGNYGYTF
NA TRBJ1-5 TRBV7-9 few TGTGCCAGCAGCTCCAGCCAGGGATTTAGCAATCAGCCCCAGCATTTT CASSSSQGFSNQPQHF
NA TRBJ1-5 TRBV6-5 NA TGTGCCAGCAGTTGGGACGGTTCGTATCAGCCCCAGCATTTT CASSWDGSYQPQHF
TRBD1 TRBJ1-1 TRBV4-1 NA TGCGCCAGCAGCCAAGATTGGGGACAGCGGGAAGCTTTCTTT CASSQDWGQREAFF
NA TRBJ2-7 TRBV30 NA TGTGCCTGGAGGGGAAGGCCGACATACGAGCAGTACTTC CAWRGRPTYEQYF
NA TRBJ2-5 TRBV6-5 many TGTGCCAGCAGCCGCGGGATTGGTGAGACCCAGTACTTC CASSRGIGETQYF
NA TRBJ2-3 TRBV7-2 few TGTGCCAGCAGCCTTCAGTATGGAAGCACAGATACGCAGTATTTT CASSLQYGSTDTQYF
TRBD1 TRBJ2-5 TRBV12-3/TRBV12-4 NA TGTGCCAGCAGTGCCTGGGACAGGGCCTGGGATGAGCAGTACTTC CASSAWDRAWDEQYF
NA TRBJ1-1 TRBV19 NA TGTGCCAGTAGTAACCAGGGAGCCGAAGCTTTCTTT CASSNQGAEAFF
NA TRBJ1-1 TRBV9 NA TGTGCCAGCAGCGTTCGACAGGAGCACACTGAAGCTTTCTTT CASSVRQEHTEAFF
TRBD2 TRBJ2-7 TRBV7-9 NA TGTGCCAGCAGCTTAGTCACCGGGACTAGGGCCTCCTACGAGCAGTACTTC CASSLVTGTRASYEQYF
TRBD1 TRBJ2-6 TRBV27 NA TGTGCCAGCAGTTTAGTCGGACAGGGTCTCTCTGGGGCCAACGTCCTGACTTTC CASSLVGQGLSGANVLTF
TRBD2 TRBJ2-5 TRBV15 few TGTGCCACCAGCAGAGATAGACTAGCGGAGACCCAGTACTTC CATSRDRLAETQYF
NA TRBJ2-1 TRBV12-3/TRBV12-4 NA TGTGCCAGCAGTAGAGAGGGGGGGGGGTACTACAATGAGCAGTTCTTC CASSREGGGYYNEQFF
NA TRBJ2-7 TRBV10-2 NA TGCGCCGGCAGTGAGGGGTCAGATTACGAGCAGTACTTC CAGSEGSDYEQYF
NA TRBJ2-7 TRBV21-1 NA TGTGCCAGCAGCAAAGATCAAGGACAGTCGAGAGACTCCTACGAGCAGTACTTC CASSKDQGQSRDSYEQYF
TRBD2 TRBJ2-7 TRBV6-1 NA TGTGCCAGCACGACGGGGGGGAGCTCCGACGAGCAGTACTTC CASTTGGSSDEQYF
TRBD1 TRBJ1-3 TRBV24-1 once TGTGCCACCAGAGAGACAGGGGCCGGAAACACCATATATTTT CATRETGAGNTIYF
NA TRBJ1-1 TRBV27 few TGTGCCAGTAGAACGAGCCGCTATGGGAACACTGAAGCTTTCTTT CASRTSRYGNTEAFF
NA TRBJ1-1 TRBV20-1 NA TGCAGTGCTAGAGATGGGGGTCCTAACACTGAAGCTTTCTTT CSARDGGPNTEAFF
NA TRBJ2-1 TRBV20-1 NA TGCAGTGCTAGCGGCGGGGGCAACCAAGAGACCCAGTTCTTC CSASGGGNQETQFF
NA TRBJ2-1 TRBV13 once TGTGCCAGCAGCTTAGTAGTGGGGGGCGACAATGAGCAGTTCTTC CASSLVVGGDNEQFF
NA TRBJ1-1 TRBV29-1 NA TGCAGCGTCCTGCCTCCAGGAAACACTGAAGCTTTCTTT CSVLPPGNTEAFF
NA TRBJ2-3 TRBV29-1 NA TGCAGCGTTGAAGTGGCTAGCGCGGGAAGCACAGATACGCAGTATTTT CSVEVASAGSTDTQYF
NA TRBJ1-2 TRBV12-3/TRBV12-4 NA TGTGCCAGCAGTTTAATACCGGGGGCGGGTGGCTACACCTTC CASSLIPGAGGYTF
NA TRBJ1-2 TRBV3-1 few TGTGCCGGCAGCCAAGATCGTAATGGCTACACCTTC CAGSQDRNGYTF
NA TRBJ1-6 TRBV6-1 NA TGTGCCAGCAGTGCCCGGTCGAGCTCCTATAATTCACCCCTCCACTTT CASSARSSSYNSPLHF
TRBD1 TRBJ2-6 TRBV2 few TGTGCCAGCAGCCCAAGACAGGGTCCTGGGGCCAACGTCCTGACTTTC CASSPRQGPGANVLTF
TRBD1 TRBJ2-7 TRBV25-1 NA TGTGCCAGCAGTGAATGGGGGACAGTATACGAGCAGTACTTC CASSEWGTVYEQYF
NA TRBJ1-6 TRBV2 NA TGTGCCGGCGGCGGGGAGAATAATTCACCCCTCCACTTT CAGGGENNSPLHF
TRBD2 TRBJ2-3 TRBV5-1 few TGCGCCAGCCTACTAGCGGGGTCAGATACGCAGTATTTT CASLLAGSDTQYF
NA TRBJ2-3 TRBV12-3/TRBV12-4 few TGTGCCACCCAACTGGGACTCCGTAGCACAGATACGCAGTATTTT CATQLGLRSTDTQYF
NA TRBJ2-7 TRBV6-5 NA TGTGCCAGCGGAATAAACTCACCGGAACATTACGAGCAGTACTTC CASGINSPEHYEQYF
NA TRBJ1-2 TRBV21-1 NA TGTGCCAGCAGCGCCCGGACAGTCCCATGCCCATACTACACCTTC CASSARTVPCPYYTF
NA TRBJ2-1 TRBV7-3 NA TGTGCCAGCAGTTTCGGCTCCAGTGAGCAGTTCTTC CASSFGSSEQFF
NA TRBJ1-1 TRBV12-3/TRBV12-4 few TGTGCCAGCAGTTTAGTGCTAGGAACTGAAGCTTTCTTT CASSLVLGTEAFF
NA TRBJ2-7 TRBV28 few TGTGCCAGCAGGGGCCGTGGCTACGAGCAGTACTTC CASRGRGYEQYF
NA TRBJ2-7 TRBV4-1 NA TGCGCCAGCAGTCGACCTAGGGACTTTCCCTACGAGCAGTACTTC CASSRPRDFPYEQYF
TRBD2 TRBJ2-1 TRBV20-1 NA TGCAGTGCTCCAGCGGGGGGTGCCAATGAGCAGTTCTTC CSAPAGGANEQFF
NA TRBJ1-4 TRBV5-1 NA TGCGCCAGCAGCTTCCGACGGCCCAATGAAAAACTGTTTTTT CASSFRRPNEKLFF
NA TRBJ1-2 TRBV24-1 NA TGTGCCACCGGTGATGGGGGAACGAACGGATATGGCTACACCTTC CATGDGGTNGYGYTF
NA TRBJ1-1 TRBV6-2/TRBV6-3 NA TGTGCCAGCAGTTACTCGGTGGCCCACGTTTTCGGGGACACTGAAGCTTTCTTT CASSYSVAHVFGDTEAFF
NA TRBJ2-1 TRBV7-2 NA TGTGCCAGCAGCCCCCAAACCGGGACTCTTGTAGCCAATGAGCAGTTCTTC CASSPQTGTLVANEQFF